This TCR beta chain originates from a study of sequential checkpoint blockade in melanoma. Turning to the study itself: After both sequences, patients received maintenance nivolumab.

With 3 bases clipped from V and 2 bases from J, the junction kept 2 bases outside the gene matches. Germline V gene sequence: CDR1 PRHDT, CDR2 FYEKMQ (reference sequence). CDR3 size: 14 residues. The assay was immunoSEQ multiplex PCR, and TCRdb's table has in-frame clones only and misses some. The top ten clones hold 15% to 20% of a sample with tens of thousands of clones, about four fifths of them seen once. This sample's treatment: randomized to nivolumab then ipilimumab (arm A) or the reverse (arm B). Live CD3+CD8+ CD19− CD56− cells were sorted from PBMCs. Material: CD8+ T cells sorted from blood (inferred from file names), obtained from a patient given nivolumab and ipilimumab in sequence. The source of this sequence is a human donor with melanoma. This chain links TRBV13 with TRBJ1-2; TRBD1 agrees at 8 bases. The DNA for the CDR3 is TGTGCCAGCAGCTTTGGACAGGGAAACTATGGCTACACCTTC. This sequence encodes CASSFGQGNYGYTF.